Given below is one T cell receptor beta chain in context. This record comes from a study of CD8 T cells in ankylosing spondylitis. TCRdb fed the 5' RACE reads into MiXCR, producing one record per CDR3 protein. The sample yields about 260,000 distinct CDR3 sequences, about 19% seen once. There are 16 residues in the CDR3. V shed 3 bases and J shed 0 bases, with 13 bases lying between them. Per the germline V gene, CDR1 is SGHRS and CDR2 is YFSETQ. J is TRBJ1-3 and V is TRBV5-1; D is perhaps TRBD1 (5 bases). Source material: blood, either unsorted or a sorted T cell fraction (not recorded which). The clonotype comes from a male donor with ankylosing spondylitis or in good health (not recorded which). CDR3: CASSSGGGVSGNTIYF. DNA of the CDR3: TGCGCCAGCAGCTCCGGCGGGGGAGTCTCTGGAAACACCATATATTTT.